The rows below give T cell receptor beta chains drawn from one sample of a study of blood T cell repertoires in COVID-19. Some clones are missing from TCRdb's copy, which holds only in-frame ones; the method was immunoSEQ multiplex PCR. This sample carries some 200,000 clones, roughly 87% of them seen once, and the ten largest clones take around 2%. The specimen sequenced was PBMCs or T cells enriched from blood (not recorded which). The receptor set was obtained from a woman aged 25 to 39 who had recovered from COVID-19. Each CDR3 is given with its conserved first and last residue. D genes are given only for firm matches. Expanded clones get a size class; other rows say once, few or many, or leave the size out.

abundance	j_gene	d_gene	v_gene	CDR3aa	CDR3nt
many	TRBJ1-3	TRBD1	TRBV5-1	CASSEGAGTGNTIYF	TGCGCCAGCAGCGAGGGGGCTGGGACTGGAAACACCATATATTTT
.	TRBJ1-1	.	TRBV14	CASSPFWALNTEAFF	TGTGCCAGCAGCCCCTTTTGGGCGCTGAACACTGAAGCTTTCTTT
.	TRBJ1-1	.	TRBV4-1	CASSQESGPNRF	TGCGCCAGCAGCCAAGAGTCAGGGCCCAACCGTTTT
.	TRBJ1-5	TRBD1	TRBV6-5	CASSDRGGQPQHF	TGTGCCAGCAGCGACAGGGGGGGGCAGCCCCAGCATTTT
.	TRBJ2-7	TRBD1	TRBV7-3	CASSPGQIYEQYF	TGTGCCAGCAGCCCGGGACAGATCTACGAGCAGTACTTC
.	TRBJ2-2	TRBD2	TRBV19	CASSPRLLAGGYNTGELFF	TGTGCCAGTAGTCCGCGTCTTCTAGCGGGGGGGTACAACACCGGGGAGCTGTTTTTT
.	TRBJ2-2	TRBD1	TRBV5-1	CASSITGQGFTGELFF	TGCGCCAGCAGCATAACGGGACAGGGTTTCACCGGGGAGCTGTTTTTT
.	TRBJ2-7	.	TRBV19	CASSINFGRPATYEQYF	TGTGCCAGTAGTATAAATTTCGGCAGGCCAGCTACCTACGAGCAGTACTTC
once	TRBJ2-3	TRBD1	TRBV16	CASSLSDRGSRDTQYF	TGTGCCAGCAGCCTTAGTGACAGGGGTTCGAGAGATACGCAGTATTTT
.	TRBJ2-7	TRBD1	TRBV9	CASSPSQGGRYEQYF	TGTGCCAGCAGCCCCAGCCAAGGGGGCAGGTACGAGCAGTACTTC
.	TRBJ1-3	.	TRBV9	CASSVGGRGVISGNTIYF	TGTGCCAGCAGCGTTGGAGGGAGGGGCGTCATCTCTGGAAACACCATATATTTT
.	TRBJ1-2	TRBD1	TRBV6-5	CASSYSLDRGRGYTF	TGTGCCAGCAGTTACTCGTTGGACAGGGGTCGTGGCTACACCTTC
.	TRBJ1-5	.	TRBV3-1/TRBV3-2	CASSSMGRGQPQHF	TGTGCCAGCAGCTCCATGGGGAGGGGCCAGCCCCAGCATTTT
.	TRBJ1-6	TRBD1	TRBV5-6	CASSLVDRGNSPLHF	TGTGCCAGCAGCTTGGTAGACAGGGGTAATTCACCCCTCCACTTT
few	TRBJ1-2	.	TRBV6-6	CASSSYRNGYTF	TGTGCCAGCAGTTCTTACAGGAATGGCTACACCTTC
.	TRBJ2-5	TRBD2	TRBV3-1/TRBV3-2	CASSQGRALGGGAETQYF	TGTGCCAGCAGCCAAGGAAGAGCGCTGGGCGGGGGGGCGGAGACCCAGTACTTC
.	TRBJ2-3	TRBD2	TRBV30	CAWASGRTDTQYF	TGTGCCTGGGCTAGCGGGAGGACAGATACGCAGTATTTT
.	TRBJ2-7	.	TRBV5-6	CASSLDRLVYYEQYF	TGTGCCAGCAGCTTGGATAGACTAGTTTACTACGAGCAGTACTTC
.	TRBJ2-7	TRBD1	TRBV27	CASSSPGQGLYEQYF	TGTGCCAGCAGTTCCCCGGGACAGGGTCTCTACGAGCAGTACTTC
few	TRBJ2-1	.	TRBV1	CTSSQAPPRPGPYNEQFF	TGCACCAGCAGCCAAGCACCTCCTCGTCCTGGGCCCTACAATGAGCAGTTCTTC
.	TRBJ2-7	.	TRBV2	CASMGRGSYEQYF	TGTGCCAGCATGGGCAGGGGATCCTACGAGCAGTACTTC
.	TRBJ2-7	.	TRBV24-1	CATSGGNEQYF	TGTGCCACCAGTGGGGGCAACGAGCAGTACTTC
.	TRBJ1-1	TRBD1	TRBV24-1	CATSDSGTGGAFF	TGTGCCACCAGTGATTCCGGGACAGGGGGAGCTTTCTTT
.	TRBJ2-1	TRBD1	TRBV27	CASSLLPGQGSHEQFF	TGTGCCAGCAGTTTATTACCGGGACAGGGGAGTCATGAGCAGTTCTTC
few	TRBJ2-7	.	TRBV6-4	CASKISATGLYEQYF	TGTGCCAGCAAAATAAGCGCTACAGGGCTGTACGAGCAGTACTTC
once	TRBJ1-2	.	TRBV20-1	CSALASGYTF	TGCAGTGCCCTAGCTTCGGGCTACACCTTC
.	TRBJ2-1	.	TRBV5-4	CASSLAGGNYNEQFF	TGTGCCAGCAGCTTGGCGGGCGGGAACTACAATGAGCAGTTCTTC
.	TRBJ2-7	.	TRBV5-1	CASSLDPAVEQYF	TGCGCCAGCAGCTTGGACCCTGCGGTCGAGCAGTACTTC
.	TRBJ2-2	.	TRBV7-9	CASSLAYTGELFF	TGTGCCAGCAGTCTAGCTTACACCGGGGAGCTGTTTTTT
.	TRBJ2-5	TRBD2	TRBV5-1	CASSPGLAGLRETQYF	TGCGCCAGCAGCCCGGGACTAGCGGGACTGCGAGAGACCCAGTACTTC
.	TRBJ2-7	TRBD1	TRBV6-1	CASSEAGRGYSYEQYF	TGTGCCAGCAGTGAAGCTGGCAGGGGGTACTCCTACGAGCAGTACTTC
.	TRBJ1-5	TRBD1	TRBV6-2/TRBV6-3	CASTPTGGNQPQHF	TGTGCCAGCACCCCGACAGGGGGCAATCAGCCCCAGCATTTT
.	TRBJ1-2	TRBD1	TRBV6-6	CASRETGRRNGYTF	TGTGCCAGCAGGGAGACAGGGAGAAGGAATGGCTACACCTTC
.	TRBJ1-2	TRBD1	TRBV10-3	CAISGSLAGQSF	TGTGCCATCAGTGGCTCCCTTGCGGGACAGTCCTTC
.	TRBJ2-1	.	TRBV11-2	CASSFPAQGFYNEQFF	TGTGCCAGCAGCTTCCCAGCTCAGGGGTTCTACAATGAGCAGTTCTTC
once	TRBJ1-1	.	TRBV29-1	CSVEGRQMNTEAFF	TGCAGCGTTGAAGGCAGACAAATGAACACTGAAGCTTTCTTT
.	TRBJ1-3	.	TRBV19	CASASWGGSGNTIYF	TGTGCCAGTGCTTCCTGGGGGGGCTCTGGAAACACCATATATTTT
few	TRBJ1-5	TRBD1	TRBV4-2	CASSQEGDRNNQPQHF	TGTGCCAGCAGCCAAGAGGGGGACAGGAACAATCAGCCCCAGCATTTT
.	TRBJ1-1	.	TRBV23-1	CASSTGSRARGGEAFF	TGCGCCAGCAGTACCGGGAGCAGGGCGAGGGGCGGTGAAGCTTTCTTT
.	TRBJ2-2	.	TRBV5-6	CASTNRDTGELFF	TGTGCCAGCACCAACAGGGACACCGGGGAGCTGTTTTTT
.	TRBJ2-3	TRBD2	TRBV7-3	CASSLTGAGGPKDTQYF	TGTGCCAGCAGCTTAACAGGAGCGGGGGGGCCGAAAGATACGCAGTATTTT
.	TRBJ2-3	TRBD2	TRBV3-1/TRBV3-2	CASSQDLAGGEVGTDTQYF	TGTGCCAGCAGCCAAGATCTAGCGGGAGGGGAGGTCGGCACAGATACGCAGTATTTT
.	TRBJ1-2	TRBD1	TRBV5-4	CASSSTGGPNYGYTF	TGTGCCAGCAGCTCGACAGGGGGCCCGAACTATGGCTACACCTTC
.	TRBJ2-5	.	TRBV7-2	CASSLAGAGETQYF	TGTGCCAGCAGCTTAGCTGGAGCGGGAGAGACCCAGTACTTC
.	TRBJ1-5	TRBD1	TRBV27	CASRPDRLNNQPQHF	TGTGCCAGCAGACCGGACAGGCTAAACAATCAGCCCCAGCATTTT
.	TRBJ1-3	TRBD1	TRBV10-3	CAISGGGSGNTIYF	TGTGCCATCAGTGGAGGGGGCAGTGGAAACACCATATATTTT
.	TRBJ2-2	TRBD2	TRBV5-1	CASSLAGGPSGELFF	TGCGCCAGCAGCTTAGCGGGAGGGCCCTCCGGGGAGCTGTTTTTT
once	TRBJ1-4	.	TRBV5-5	CASSLTGTATNEKLFF	TGTGCCAGCAGCTTGACAGGGACGGCAACTAATGAAAAACTGTTTTTT
.	TRBJ1-1	.	TRBV30	CAWTDIRDTEAFF	TGTGCCTGGACCGATATCCGGGACACTGAAGCTTTCTTT
few	TRBJ1-3	TRBD1	TRBV4-3	CASSQLQGASGNTIYF	TGCGCCAGCAGCCAACTACAGGGGGCTTCTGGAAACACCATATATTTT
once	TRBJ1-2	TRBD1	TRBV7-2	CASSLSQEQGIYGYTF	TGTGCCAGCAGCCTATCCCAGGAACAGGGGATCTATGGCTACACCTTC
.	TRBJ2-1	TRBD2	TRBV5-1	CASLAGYNEQFF	TGCGCCAGTCTAGCGGGTTACAATGAGCAGTTCTTC
.	TRBJ1-2	.	TRBV3-1/TRBV3-2	CASSQAEGGYTF	TGTGCCAGCAGCCAAGCGGAGGGGGGCTACACCTTC
.	TRBJ2-3	TRBD1	TRBV18	CASSRAGQGSDTQYF	TGTGCCAGCTCCCGGGCGGGACAGGGGTCAGATACGCAGTATTTT
.	TRBJ1-4	TRBD1	TRBV2	CASSVTGDAVMSDNEKLFF	TGTGCCAGCAGTGTAACAGGGGACGCGGTAATGTCGGATAATGAAAAACTGTTTTTT
once	TRBJ1-2	.	TRBV6-5	CASLETTVSYGYTF	TGTGCCAGCCTGGAAACGACAGTATCCTATGGCTACACCTTC
.	TRBJ1-5	.	TRBV2	CASGWYLDTRSNQPQHF	TGTGCCAGCGGATGGTATTTGGACACCCGGAGCAATCAGCCCCAGCATTTT
.	TRBJ1-1	.	TRBV7-9	CASSLLQGNGFGAFF	TGTGCCAGCAGCCTACTACAGGGTAACGGATTTGGAGCTTTCTTT
.	TRBJ2-7	TRBD1	TRBV28	CASRRQGDSYEQYF	TGTGCCAGCAGAAGGCAGGGGGATTCCTACGAGCAGTACTTC